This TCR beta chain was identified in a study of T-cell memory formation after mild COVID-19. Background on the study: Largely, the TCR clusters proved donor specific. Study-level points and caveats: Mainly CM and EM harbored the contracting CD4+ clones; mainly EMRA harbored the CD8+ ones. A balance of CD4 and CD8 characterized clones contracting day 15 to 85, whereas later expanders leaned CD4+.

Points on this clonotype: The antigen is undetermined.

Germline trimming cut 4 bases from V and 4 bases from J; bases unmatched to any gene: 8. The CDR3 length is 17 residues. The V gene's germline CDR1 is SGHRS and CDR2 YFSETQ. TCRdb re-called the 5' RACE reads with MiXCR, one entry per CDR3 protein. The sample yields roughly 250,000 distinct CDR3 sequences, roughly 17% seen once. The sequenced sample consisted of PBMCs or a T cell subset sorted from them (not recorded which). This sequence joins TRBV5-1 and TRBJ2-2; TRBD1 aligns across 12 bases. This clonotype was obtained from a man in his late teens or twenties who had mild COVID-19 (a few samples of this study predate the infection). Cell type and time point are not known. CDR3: CASSGEGQGAVTGELFF. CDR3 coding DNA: TGCGCCAGCAGCGGCGAGGGACAGGGGGCGGTCACCGGGGAGCTGTTTTTT.